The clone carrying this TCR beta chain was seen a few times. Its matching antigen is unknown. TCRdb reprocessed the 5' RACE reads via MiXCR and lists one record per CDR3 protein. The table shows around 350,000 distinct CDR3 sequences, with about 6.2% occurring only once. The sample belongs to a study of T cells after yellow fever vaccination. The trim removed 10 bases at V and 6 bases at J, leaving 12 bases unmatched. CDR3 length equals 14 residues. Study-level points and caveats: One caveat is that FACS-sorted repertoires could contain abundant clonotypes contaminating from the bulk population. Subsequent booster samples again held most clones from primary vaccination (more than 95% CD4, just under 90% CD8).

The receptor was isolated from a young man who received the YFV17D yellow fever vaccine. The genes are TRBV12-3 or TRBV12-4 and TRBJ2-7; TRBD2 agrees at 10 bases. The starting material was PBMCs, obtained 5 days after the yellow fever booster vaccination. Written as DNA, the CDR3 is TGTGCCACCTCGGGGCTAGCGGGAGCCGGCGAGCAGTACTTC. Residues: CATSGLAGAGEQYF.